This T cell receptor (beta chain) derives from a study of circulating CD8 cells and anti-PD-1 response in melanoma. About this clonotype itself: At one boundary the junction diverges from the germline segment, which might be a read error.

Live CD3+CD8+TCRalphabeta+ cells were sorted into four subsets by PD-1 and/or TIGIT. The germline V gene encodes CDR1 LNHDA and CDR2 SQIVND (reference sequence). The CDR3 spans 15 residues. The QIAseq Immune Repertoire TCR panel built the libraries from around 15 ng of total RNA. TCRdb processed the reads anew with MiXCR; each CDR3 protein has one entry. Of approximately 560 distinct CDR3 sequences in the sample, roughly 9% were seen once. The sequences come from CD8+ T cells from PBMCs, collected at baseline or after one month of anti-PD-1 therapy (not recorded which). The receptor was isolated from a human donor with melanoma. The V gene is TRBV19, the J gene TRBJ2-1; TRBD2 matches 10 bases. The CDR3: CASSILAGVSDERFF. As DNA, the CDR3 is TGTGCCAGTAGTATACTAGCGGGAGTCTCAGATGAGCGGTTCTTC.